Listed below are T cell receptor beta chains from one sample, sequenced in a study of OX40 agonist ivuxolimab in advanced cancers. Produced via immunoSEQ multiplex PCR; TCRdb's table is partial and in-frame only. The repertoire has under 60,000 clones, 90% of them found once; the top ten carry about 5.4%. Sequenced here: CD4+ or CD8+ T cells sorted from blood, sampled in a trial of the OX40 agonist ivuxolimab. The receptor set was obtained from an adult with an advanced solid tumor such as melanoma, head and neck, liver or kidney cancer. Each CDR3 is given with its conserved first and last residue. The D gene is left open where the match is weak. Where a row states a size, it is once, few, many or the class of an expanded clone; other rows omit it.

v_call: TRBV5-6; j_call: TRBJ1-1; cdr3_length: 13; d_call: -; clone_size: few; cdr3_nt: TGTGCCAGCAGCTTGGGGGTGTGGACTGAAGCTTTCTTT; cdr3_aa: CASSLGVWTEAFF
v_call: TRBV19; j_call: TRBJ2-2; cdr3_length: 17; d_call: TRBD2; clone_size: -; cdr3_nt: TGTGCCAGTAGTATCAAAGCGGGAGGGCCGGTCACCGGGGAGCTGTTTTTT; cdr3_aa: CASSIKAGGPVTGELFF
v_call: TRBV5-1; j_call: TRBJ2-2; cdr3_length: 17; d_call: TRBD1; clone_size: -; cdr3_nt: TGCGCCAGCAGCTTGTCACGGGACAGGGAATACACCGGGGAGCTGTTTTTT; cdr3_aa: CASSLSRDREYTGELFF
v_call: TRBV9; j_call: TRBJ2-7; cdr3_length: 14; d_call: -; clone_size: -; cdr3_nt: TGTGCCAGCAGCGCGGACTGGGAGGCCTACGAGCAGTACTTC; cdr3_aa: CASSADWEAYEQYF
v_call: TRBV11-2; j_call: TRBJ2-5; cdr3_length: 16; d_call: -; clone_size: -; cdr3_nt: TGTGCCAGCAGCTTAGGGGGCAGAGGTGGCGTGGAGACCCAGTACTTC; cdr3_aa: CASSLGGRGGVETQYF
v_call: TRBV5-1; j_call: TRBJ1-4; cdr3_length: 16; d_call: TRBD1; clone_size: -; cdr3_nt: TGCGCCAGCAGAAGGGGGACGACCCAGGGGGTTGAAAAACTGTTTTTT; cdr3_aa: CASRRGTTQGVEKLFF
v_call: TRBV4-3; j_call: TRBJ1-2; cdr3_length: 14; d_call: -; clone_size: few; cdr3_nt: TGCGCCAGCAGCCAAGAAACCGGGGGGTCTGGCTACACCTTC; cdr3_aa: CASSQETGGSGYTF
v_call: TRBV15; j_call: TRBJ1-5; cdr3_length: 16; d_call: -; clone_size: once; cdr3_nt: TGTGCCACCAGCAGAGGGGGGGTGAGCGTTAGTCAGCCCCAGCATTTT; cdr3_aa: CATSRGGVSVSQPQHF
v_call: TRBV9; j_call: TRBJ2-4; cdr3_length: 16; d_call: TRBD1; clone_size: -; cdr3_nt: TGTGCCAGCAGAAAGGGACAGGGGGCGTCCAAAAACATTCAGTACTTC; cdr3_aa: CASRKGQGASKNIQYF
v_call: TRBV5-1; j_call: TRBJ1-4; cdr3_length: 14; d_call: -; clone_size: -; cdr3_nt: TGCGCCAGCAGTCTATCTGGGAATAATGAAAAACTGTTTTTT; cdr3_aa: CASSLSGNNEKLFF
v_call: TRBV5-1; j_call: TRBJ2-7; cdr3_length: 13; d_call: -; clone_size: -; cdr3_nt: TGTGCCAGCAGACTCGGGACGGCGAGGGAGCAGTACTTC; cdr3_aa: CASRLGTAREQYF
v_call: TRBV27; j_call: TRBJ2-7; cdr3_length: 14; d_call: -; clone_size: -; cdr3_nt: TGTGCCAGCAGTACCCCCCTCGACGGCTACGAGCAGTACTTC; cdr3_aa: CASSTPLDGYEQYF
v_call: TRBV7-3; j_call: TRBJ1-1; cdr3_length: 13; d_call: -; clone_size: -; cdr3_nt: TGTGCCAGCAGCGCTCAATCAAGCACTGAAGCTTTCTTT; cdr3_aa: CASSAQSSTEAFF
v_call: TRBV11-2; j_call: TRBJ2-7; cdr3_length: 12; d_call: -; clone_size: -; cdr3_nt: TGTGCCAGCAGCTTAGGCCCAAGCGAGCAGTACTTC; cdr3_aa: CASSLGPSEQYF
v_call: TRBV6-6; j_call: TRBJ2-1; cdr3_length: 16; d_call: TRBD2; clone_size: -; cdr3_nt: TGTGCCAGCAGTTCACCTAGCGGGAGGGAGTACAATGAGCAGTTCTTC; cdr3_aa: CASSSPSGREYNEQFF
v_call: TRBV28; j_call: TRBJ1-4; cdr3_length: 14; d_call: -; clone_size: once; cdr3_nt: TGTGCCAGCAGTTTACTGGTGGGGTTCGAAAAACTGTTTTTT; cdr3_aa: CASSLLVGFEKLFF
v_call: TRBV5-1; j_call: TRBJ1-2; cdr3_length: 13; d_call: -; clone_size: once; cdr3_nt: TGCGCCAGCTCCATGGCGGATACCTATGGCTACACCTTC; cdr3_aa: CASSMADTYGYTF
v_call: TRBV6-1; j_call: TRBJ2-7; cdr3_length: 14; d_call: -; clone_size: -; cdr3_nt: TGTGCCAGCAGTTGGGGGGACACCTCCTACGAGCAGTACTTC; cdr3_aa: CASSWGDTSYEQYF
v_call: TRBV5-5; j_call: TRBJ1-2; cdr3_length: 17; d_call: TRBD1; clone_size: -; cdr3_nt: TGTGCCAGCAGCCTGACAGGGGGCGATGTGAGAAACTATGGCTACACCTTC; cdr3_aa: CASSLTGGDVRNYGYTF
v_call: TRBV7-2; j_call: TRBJ2-5; cdr3_length: 14; d_call: -; clone_size: -; cdr3_nt: TGTGCCAGCACCCCAGGGGTAGCTGGGGTGACCCAGTACTTC; cdr3_aa: CASTPGVAGVTQYF
v_call: TRBV29-1; j_call: TRBJ2-1; cdr3_length: 15; d_call: TRBD2; clone_size: -; cdr3_nt: TGCAGCGTTGATAGCGGGAGGCGAACAAACAATGAGCAGTTCTTC; cdr3_aa: CSVDSGRRTNNEQFF
v_call: TRBV11-3; j_call: TRBJ2-1; cdr3_length: 15; d_call: -; clone_size: -; cdr3_nt: TGTGCCAGCAGCTTAACCCGCGGGGCCTTGAATGAGCAGTTCTTC; cdr3_aa: CASSLTRGALNEQFF
v_call: TRBV2; j_call: TRBJ2-1; cdr3_length: 14; d_call: TRBD2; clone_size: -; cdr3_nt: TGTGCCAGCAAGCGGACTAGCGTGGACAATGAGCAGTTCTTC; cdr3_aa: CASKRTSVDNEQFF
v_call: TRBV6-1; j_call: TRBJ2-7; cdr3_length: 14; d_call: TRBD1; clone_size: -; cdr3_nt: TGTGCCAGCAGTGAACCAGGGGGTACCTACGAGCAGTACTTC; cdr3_aa: CASSEPGGTYEQYF
v_call: TRBV18; j_call: TRBJ1-1; cdr3_length: 16; d_call: -; clone_size: once; cdr3_nt: TGTGCCAGCTCACCACAGGTAGGGGCCATGAACACTGAAGCTTTCTTT; cdr3_aa: CASSPQVGAMNTEAFF
v_call: TRBV5-1; j_call: TRBJ2-7; cdr3_length: 13; d_call: TRBD1; clone_size: -; cdr3_nt: TGCGCCAGTGGGACAGGGCGTGAATACGAGCAGTACTTC; cdr3_aa: CASGTGREYEQYF
v_call: TRBV6-5; j_call: TRBJ1-6; cdr3_length: 16; d_call: TRBD1; clone_size: -; cdr3_nt: TGTGCCAGCAGTTACTCGAGTCACAGGGGCCATTCACCCCTCCACTTT; cdr3_aa: CASSYSSHRGHSPLHF
v_call: TRBV18; j_call: TRBJ1-1; cdr3_length: 14; d_call: -; clone_size: -; cdr3_nt: TGTGCCAGCTCACCTTTACAGGTGAACACTGAAGCTTTCTTT; cdr3_aa: CASSPLQVNTEAFF
v_call: TRBV6-1; j_call: TRBJ2-5; cdr3_length: 13; d_call: TRBD2; clone_size: -; cdr3_nt: TGTGCCAGCAGTAGGGAGGGGTTTGAGACCCAGTACTTC; cdr3_aa: CASSREGFETQYF
v_call: TRBV15; j_call: TRBJ2-6; cdr3_length: 20; d_call: TRBD1; clone_size: few; cdr3_nt: TGTGCCACCAGCAGGGAACAGGGGGCCTTCTTCTACTCTGGGGCCAACGTCCTGACTTTC; cdr3_aa: CATSREQGAFFYSGANVLTF
v_call: TRBV6-5; j_call: TRBJ1-5; cdr3_length: 15; d_call: TRBD1; clone_size: -; cdr3_nt: TGTGCCAGCAGTGGGCGGGACAGGGGAGATCAGCCCCAGCATTTT; cdr3_aa: CASSGRDRGDQPQHF
v_call: TRBV4-1; j_call: TRBJ1-2; cdr3_length: 13; d_call: -; clone_size: -; cdr3_nt: TGCGCCAGCAGCCATCATTTGGACAGAGCACACACCTTC; cdr3_aa: CASSHHLDRAHTF
v_call: TRBV5-5; j_call: TRBJ2-7; cdr3_length: 14; d_call: TRBD1; clone_size: once; cdr3_nt: TGTGCCAGCAGCTCCCGGGACAGCAGCTACGAGCAGTACTTC; cdr3_aa: CASSSRDSSYEQYF
v_call: TRBV7-9; j_call: TRBJ2-2; cdr3_length: 15; d_call: TRBD1; clone_size: -; cdr3_nt: TGTGCCAGCAGCAGGGACAGGGGGAGCACCGGGGAGCTGTTTTTT; cdr3_aa: CASSRDRGSTGELFF
v_call: TRBV7-9; j_call: TRBJ2-7; cdr3_length: 16; d_call: TRBD2; clone_size: -; cdr3_nt: TGTGCCAGCACCACCATAAGGGGACTATCTCCCTACGAGCAGTACTTC; cdr3_aa: CASTTIRGLSPYEQYF
v_call: TRBV29-1; j_call: TRBJ1-2; cdr3_length: 13; d_call: TRBD1; clone_size: -; cdr3_nt: TGCAGCGTCGAGGACAGGGGGAACTATGGCTACACCTTC; cdr3_aa: CSVEDRGNYGYTF
v_call: TRBV10-3; j_call: TRBJ1-2; cdr3_length: 11; d_call: -; clone_size: -; cdr3_nt: TGTGCCATCAAATCTAACTATGGCTACACCTTC; cdr3_aa: CAIKSNYGYTF